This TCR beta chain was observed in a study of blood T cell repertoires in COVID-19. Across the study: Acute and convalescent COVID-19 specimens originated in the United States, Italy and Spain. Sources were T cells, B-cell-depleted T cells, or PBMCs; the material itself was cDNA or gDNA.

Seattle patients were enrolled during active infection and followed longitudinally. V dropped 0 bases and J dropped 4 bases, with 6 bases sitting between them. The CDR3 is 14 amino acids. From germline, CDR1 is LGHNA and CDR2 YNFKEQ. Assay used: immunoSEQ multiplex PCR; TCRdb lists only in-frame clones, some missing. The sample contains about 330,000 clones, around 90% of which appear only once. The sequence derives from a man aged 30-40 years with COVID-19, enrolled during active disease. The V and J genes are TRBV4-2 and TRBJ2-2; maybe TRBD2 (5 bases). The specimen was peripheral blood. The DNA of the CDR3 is TGTGCCAGCAGCCAAGAGCTAGCCACCGGGGAGCTGTTTTTT. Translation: CASSQELATGELFF.